The 18 T cell receptor beta chains below come from one sample, sequenced in a study of immune reconstitution after stem cell transplant in scleroderma. Each CDR3 protein is one row after TCRdb ran MiXCR on the RT-PCR reads. The data contain roughly 2,800 distinct CDR3 sequences, 3.6% of them seen just once; the ten biggest clones take up about 3%. This specimen was taken before or after autologous hematopoietic stem cell transplantation (not recorded which). These receptors were obtained from a human donor with systemic sclerosis.

This clonotype qualifies as large. The rearrangement joins TRBV28 to TRBJ1-2, with a possible D match to TRBD1 (5 bases). Germline V lookup: CDR1 MDHEN, CDR2 SYDVKM. Between the trimmed V and J ends, which lost 10 bases and 4 bases, there was a span of 28 bases. The CDR3 spans 17 residues. CDR3 protein: CATRLGGVWLKGYGYTF. The CDR3 region has the DNA TGTGCCACCCGGCTGGGGGGGGTATGGCTTAAGGGCTATGGCTACACCTTC.

Relative to its sample, this clonotype is medium-sized. J is TRBJ1-1 and V is TRBV7-8; TRBD1 might be the D (5 bases). Germline V gives CDR1 SGHVS, CDR2 FQNEAQ. The CDR3 runs 13 residues. The V end was cut by 1 base, the J end by 4 bases, with 7 bases between. CDR3 nucleotide sequence: TGTGCCAGCAGCTTAGGGGGCGGCACTGAAGCTTTCTTT. This gives the protein CASSLGGGTEAFF.

This clonotype ranks as medium-sized. V usage is TRBV6-2 or TRBV6-3 and J usage is TRBJ1-1, with D perhaps TRBD1 (5 bases). This CDR3 has 13 residues. Germline V gene sequence: CDR1 MNHEY, CDR2 SVGEGT. The V gene lost 6 bases and the J gene lost 5 bases, with 13 bases spanning the gap. The CDR3 region is CASRKGQWTEAFF. In DNA, the CDR3 is TGTGCCAGCAGAAAGGGGCAATGGACTGAAGCTTTCTTT.

By frequency in the sample, this clonotype is medium-sized. V gene TRBV15 combines with J gene TRBJ2-2; TRBD1 agrees at 7 bases. V shed 6 bases and J 6 bases; nucleotides not matched to a gene: 13. The CDR3 extends over 16 amino acids. The germline gives CDR1 LNHNV, CDR2 YYDKDF (reference sequence). CDR3 region: CATSRALRGSSGELFF. DNA for the CDR3: TGTGCCACCAGTAGGGCCCTCAGGGGGAGTTCCGGGGAGCTGTTTTTT.

By share, this clonotype counts as medium-sized. The J gene is TRBJ2-1, the V gene TRBV4-3; 12 nucleotides match TRBD1. The CDR3 loop spans 16 amino acids. The J segment lost 9 bases and the V segment lost 2 bases, leaving 8 bases of the junction unmatched. Germline V lookup: CDR1 LGHNA, CDR2 YSLEER. The CDR3, as DNA: TGCGCCAGCAGCCAACCTGGGACAGGGGGCTATCCTGAGCAGTTCTTC. Protein product: CASSQPGTGGYPEQFF.

This clonotype is deemed medium-sized (0.01 to 0.1%). This rearrangement joins TRBV24-1 to TRBJ1-5; D unclear. The CDR3 loop spans 13 amino acids. Per the germline V gene, CDR1 is KGHDR and CDR2 is SFDVKD. The germline V and J ends were trimmed by 4 bases and 3 bases, with 6 bases remaining between them. In DNA form, the CDR3 reads TGTGCCACCAGTGAGAGTTTCAATCAGCCCCAGCATTTT. Translation: CATSESFNQPQHF.

This clonotype is medium-sized in the sample. J is TRBJ2-7 and V is TRBV6-1; D gene uncertain. Trimming cost V 4 bases and J 3 bases, with 4 bases left between them. CDR1 and CDR2 from the germline V gene are MNHNS and SASEGT. The CDR3 runs 11 residues. The DNA of the CDR3 is TGTGCCAGCAGTGTTAACTACGAGCAGTACTTC. Translation gives CASSVNYEQYF.

This clonotype is labeled medium-sized. The rearrangement links TRBV15 to TRBJ1-2; TRBD1 matches at 9 bases. Germline V gene lookup returns CDR1 LNHNV and CDR2 YYDKDF (reference sequence). The CDR3 has 18 residues. Germline trimming cut 4 bases from V and 4 bases from J; bases unmatched to any gene: 16. The DNA of the CDR3 is TGTGCCACCAGCACGATCTTGGGGACAGGGTCCGGGGGCTATGGCTACACCTTC. Amino acids: CATSTILGTGSGGYGYTF.

By share, this clonotype ranks as medium-sized. Its ends do not fully match the called genes, so a read error is possible. The chain has TRBV7-9 and TRBJ2-7; D not resolved. The CDR3 covers 11 residues. Germline V lookup: CDR1 SEHNR, CDR2 FQNEAQ (reference sequence). The CDR3 sequence is CASSLGGRSFF. CDR3 bases: TGTGCCAGCAGCTTAGGTGGCAGGAGCTTCTTC.

Within the sample, this clonotype is medium-sized. The V gene is TRBV2, the J gene TRBJ1-2; D uncertain. The germline V gene has CDR1 SNHLY and CDR2 FYNNEI. V was clipped by 3 bases and J by 14 bases, with 13 bases between them. CDR3 size: 11 residues. Here the CDR3 DNA reads TGTGCCAGCAGTGATGATTCGGCCGAAACCTTC. This gives the protein CASSDDSAETF. The full variable domain, completed using reference TRBV2 and TRBJ1-2, is EPEVTQTPSHQVTQMGQEVILRCVPISNHLYFYWYRQILGQKVEFLVSFYNNEISEKSEIFDDQFSVERPDGSNFTLKIRSTKLEDSAMYFCASSDDSAETFGSGTRLTVV.

This clonotype is medium-sized (0.01 to 0.1%) by share. The chain combines TRBV5-1 with TRBJ2-7; 11 bases map to TRBD1. There are 15 residues in the CDR3. CDR1 and CDR2 from the germline V gene are SGHRS and YFSETQ. Trimming cost V 4 bases and J 2 bases; bases outside gene matches: 5. CDR3 DNA sequence: TGCGCCAGCAGCACAGGGACAGGGGGGCCCTACGAGCAGTACTTC. Its translation: CASSTGTGGPYEQYF.

In its sample, this clonotype ranks as medium-sized. This chain joins TRBV7-6 and TRBJ1-1; TRBD1 matches 9 bases. The ends lost 4 bases at V and 5 bases at J; junction bases unmatched: 11. This CDR3 contains 16 residues. CDR1 and CDR2 (germline): SGHVS, FNYEAQ. CDR3 region: CASSSQTGGLGTEAFF. The CDR3, as DNA: TGTGCCAGCAGCTCTCAAACAGGGGGCTTGGGGACTGAAGCTTTCTTT.

By share of the sample, this clonotype is medium-sized (0.01 to 0.1%). The chain uses TRBV3-1 and TRBJ2-7, with D possibly called TRBD1 or TRBD2 (5 bases each). The CDR3 has 15 amino acids. V gave up 5 bases and J gave up 7 bases, with 21 bases separating them. The germline V gene has CDR1 LGHDT and CDR2 YNNKEL (reference sequence). This chain's CDR3 is CASSARRVKSGEQYF. In DNA form, the CDR3 reads TGTGCCAGCAGCGCCCGCAGGGTCAAGAGCGGTGAGCAGTACTTC.

In its sample, this clonotype is medium-sized (0.01 to 0.1%). The chain couples TRBV11-3 to TRBJ2-3; 8 bases are shared with TRBD2. Germline CDR1 and CDR2: SGHNT and YENEEA. V was pared by 5 bases and J by 0 bases, with 4 bases of the junction left unmatched. This CDR3 has 15 residues. The DNA of the CDR3 is TGTGCCAGCAGCCCCGGGACTAGGAGCACAGATACGCAGTATTTT. As protein: CASSPGTRSTDTQYF.

By share of the sample, this clonotype is medium-sized (0.01 to 0.1%). The chain joins TRBV20-1 to TRBJ2-7; D unclear. Trimming shortened V by 6 bases and J by 3 bases, and 15 bases separated the two germline ends. The CDR3 runs to 13 residues. CDR1 DFQATT and CDR2 SNEGSKA come from the germline V gene (reference sequence). The DNA for the CDR3 is TGCAGTGCCAAGGCCAATGGATACTACGAGCAGTACTTC. Residues: CSAKANGYYEQYF.

This clonotype rates as medium-sized. The rearrangement joins TRBV5-1 to TRBJ1-2, with D uncertain. Germline V gene lookup returns CDR1 SGHRS and CDR2 YFSETQ. V dropped 4 bases and J dropped 3 bases, with 13 bases sitting between them. This CDR3 spans 14 amino acids. The CDR3 protein is CASSPLIGDYGYTF. As DNA, the CDR3 is TGCGCCAGCAGCCCTCTAATCGGGGACTATGGCTACACCTTC.

This clonotype ranks as medium-sized. The chain links TRBV7-2 to TRBJ2-1; the D gene is possibly TRBD2 (5 bases). The CDR3 consists of 15 residues. The V gene's germline CDR1 is SGHTA and CDR2 FQGNSA. V shed 3 bases and J shed 4 bases, with 13 bases lying between them. The CDR3 protein is CASSFRTLGYNEQFF. For the CDR3, the DNA is TGTGCCAGCAGCTTCCGGACTTTGGGATACAATGAGCAGTTCTTC.

In this sample, this clonotype is medium-sized. V is TRBV20-1 and J is TRBJ1-2; 8 bases align to TRBD1. Germline assignment: CDR1 DFQATT and CDR2 SNEGSKA (reference sequence). Losses at the gene ends were 0 bases for V and 4 bases for J; bases not matched to a gene: 7. The CDR3 has 15 amino acids. The CDR3 DNA is TGCAGTGCTAGAGATCCCAGGGGGCGCGGCTATGGCTACACCTTC. Protein: CSARDPRGRGYGYTF.